The 8 T cell receptor beta chains below all came from one sample that was sequenced in a study of T-cell reconstitution after alpha-beta-depleted transplantation in children. Preparing the TCRbeta library involved the use of unique molecular identifiers. One entry per CDR3 protein results from TCRdb running MiXCR on the PCR reads. The data contain 250,000 to 400,000 distinct CDR3 sequences, 20% to 30% of them singletons. The sequences come from PBMCs, mostly from graft donor cells, collected 180 days after TCRalphabeta/CD19-depleted stem cell transplant. The receptors stem from a male patient younger than 18 who had a stem cell transplant for acute lymphoblastic leukemia, so the T cells may come from the graft donor.

The chain is built from TRBV19 and TRBJ2-7, with 9 positions matching TRBD2. Trimming took 2 bases from V and 3 from J; bases not matched to a gene: 8. This CDR3 is 16 amino acids long. Per the germline V gene, CDR1 is LNHDA and CDR2 is SQIVND (reference sequence). In nucleotides, the CDR3 is TGTGCCAGTAGTATACGGGGAGCGACTAGCGGCTACGAGCAGTACTTC. Translating gives CASSIRGATSGYEQYF.

V is TRBV2 and J is TRBJ2-1; 7 bases agree with TRBD2. J lost 1 base, V lost 4 bases, and 10 bases had no gene match. The CDR3 consists of 17 residues. Germline V gives CDR1 SNHLY, CDR2 FYNNEI. The CDR3 DNA reads as TGTGCCAGCAGTGGGGTTGGGGAGGGGATTTCCTACAATGAGCAGTTCTTC. Protein sequence: CASSGVGEGISYNEQFF.

V usage is TRBV5-1 and J usage is TRBJ2-5, with D perhaps TRBD1 (5 bases). The ends were cut back, 3 bases at V and 4 bases at J, with 10 bases in the middle. Germline assignment: CDR1 SGHRS and CDR2 YFSETQ. This CDR3 is built from 13 residues. The CDR3: CASSWGHLETQYF. CDR3 sequence (DNA): TGCGCCAGCAGCTGGGGCCACCTAGAGACCCAGTACTTC.

The rearrangement links TRBV13 to TRBJ2-3; 7 bases match TRBD1. CDR3 length equals 16 residues. The J segment lost 3 bases and the V segment lost 2 bases, leaving 8 bases of the junction unmatched. Germline CDR1 PRHDT, CDR2 FYEKMQ (reference sequence). The CDR3 loop is CASSLQTRGLTDTQYF. Written as DNA, the CDR3 is TGTGCCAGCAGCTTACAAACGAGGGGGCTAACAGATACGCAGTATTTT.

This clonotype showed up just a few times. The chain recombines TRBV7-1 with TRBJ1-3; 12 bases match TRBD1. TRBV7-1 counts as an open reading frame of uncertain function. J gave up 0 bases and V 2 bases, and 17 bases lay outside the gene matches. This CDR3 has 22 residues. Here the CDR3 reads CASSSIPDRDRGHPGSGNTIYF. For the CDR3, the DNA is TGTGCCAGCAGCTCAATCCCTGACCGGGACAGGGGGCATCCTGGCTCTGGAAACACCATATATTTT.

This clonotype showed up just a few times. The gene calls are TRBV9 and TRBJ2-5; D is unclear. V shed 2 bases and J shed 2 bases, with 7 bases lying between them. The CDR3 loop spans 13 amino acids. The germline V gene encodes CDR1 SGDLS and CDR2 YYNGEE. The CDR3 spells CASSVEAQETQYF. The CDR3 DNA is TGTGCCAGCAGCGTTGAAGCTCAAGAGACCCAGTACTTC.

This clonotype was seen more than once but under ten times. CDR3 sequence (DNA): TGCAGCGTTGAAACAAGGCAAGAGACCCAGTACTTC. The encoded protein is CSVETRQETQYF. V is TRBV29-1 and J is TRBJ2-5; no clear D gene. The germline V gene encodes CDR1 SQVTM and CDR2 ANQGSEA. The CDR3 runs to 12 residues. V was shortened by 2 bases and J by 2 bases, with 6 bases between the two germline ends.

The V and J genes are TRBV20-1 and TRBJ1-1; no definite D call. The germline CDR1 and CDR2 sequences are DFQATT and SNEGSKA (reference sequence). Trimming stripped 1 base from V and 1 base from J, with 10 bases between. This CDR3 contains 14 residues. CDR3 loop: CSARARTGNTEAFF. The CDR3 bases are TGCAGTGCTAGAGCTCGGACGGGGAACACTGAAGCTTTCTTT.